Here is one TCR beta chain with its context. Source study methods: Reference gene primer amplification gave estimated nucleated cell counts. Libraries were prepared by immunoSEQ multiplex PCR; TCRdb keeps only in-frame clonotypes and omits some of them. For V, J and clone size, that table is used; D and trimming come from the DNA. The sample carries 130,000 to 150,000 clones, more than 75% recorded once. This sample stems from a study of blood T cell repertoires in COVID-19. Overall study: Researchers got acute and convalescent COVID-19 samples from the United States, Italy and Spain. PBMCs, B-cell-depleted T cells, or T cells were the source of the cDNA or gDNA that made up the material.

CDR1 is WNHNN, CDR2 SYGVQD, per germline (reference sequence). The CDR3 sequence is 14 residues long. The trim removed 8 bases at V and 4 bases at J, leaving 7 bases unmatched. Material for sequencing was peripheral blood. This receptor was taken from a human donor with acute or convalescent COVID-19. The donor label of this sample is uncertain. The chain employs TRBV10-1 and TRBJ2-3; 9 bases agree with TRBD2. The DNA for the CDR3 is TGCGCCAGCGGTCCAGCGGGGGGTTCAGATACGCAGTATTTT. This translates into CASGPAGGSDTQYF.